This T cell receptor beta chain emerged from a study of blood T cell repertoires in COVID-19. Overall study: The United States, Italy and Spain provided the acute and convalescent COVID-19 samples. T cells, B-cell-depleted T cells, or PBMCs provided the cDNA or gDNA that served as material.

Each participant's cohort was designated according to participant-reported clinical history. In the authors' methods: Amplification from reference gene primers served as the basis for estimated nucleated cell counts. Some clones are missing from TCRdb's copy, which holds only in-frame ones; the method was immunoSEQ multiplex PCR. V, J and clone size reflect that table, while D and trimming were determined from the DNA. The table shows about 82,000 clones, with around nine tenths occurring only once. The ends were cut back, 4 bases at V and 7 bases at J, with 12 bases in the middle. This CDR3 has 13 residues. Germline V gene sequence: CDR1 SGHKS, CDR2 YYEKEE (reference sequence).

The chain links TRBV5-5 to TRBJ1-5; possible D gene TRBD1, 6 bases. The sample comprised PBMCs or T cells enriched from blood (not recorded which). This clonotype was obtained from a woman between 45 and 65 years old with acute COVID-19. CDR3 DNA sequence: TGTGCCAGCAGCCGACAGGTGGACCAGCCCCAGCATTTT. It codes for CASSRQVDQPQHF.